These T cell receptor beta chains were read from a single sample in a study of blood T cell repertoires in COVID-19. The table came from immunoSEQ multiplex PCR; TCRdb's copy has only in-frame clones and leaves some out. Here the sample spans some 200,000 clones, approximately 80% being singletons. The sequenced material came from PBMCs or T cells enriched from blood (not recorded which). The receptors were gathered from a man aged 35 to 55 who had recovered from COVID-19. Each CDR3 is given with its conserved first and last residue. Fields, in order: J gene, clone size, V gene, D gene, CDR3 protein, CDR3 DNA. A D gene is named only where the DNA matches it firmly. Clone size appears in some rows only: once, few, many, or a class for an expanded clone.

j_gene: TRBJ1-1
abundance: once
v_gene: TRBV20-1
d_gene: -
CDR3aa: CSASNRVNTEAFF
CDR3nt: TGCAGTGCTAGTAACAGGGTGAACACTGAAGCTTTCTTT

j_gene: TRBJ2-3
abundance: -
v_gene: TRBV19
d_gene: -
CDR3aa: CASSIGGAPAGDTQYF
CDR3nt: TGTGCCAGTAGTATCGGAGGTGCTCCAGCGGGAGATACGCAGTATTTT

j_gene: TRBJ1-5
abundance: -
v_gene: TRBV27
d_gene: -
CDR3aa: CASSLGGGANQPQHF
CDR3nt: TGTGCCAGCAGTTTGGGAGGCGGGGCCAATCAGCCCCAGCATTTT

j_gene: TRBJ1-2
abundance: -
v_gene: TRBV19
d_gene: TRBD1
CDR3aa: CASSIGWGRGQAGTF
CDR3nt: TGTGCCAGTAGTATAGGCTGGGGCAGGGGGCAAGCGGGGACCTTC

j_gene: TRBJ1-3
abundance: -
v_gene: TRBV4-3
d_gene: -
CDR3aa: CASSQEQGVSGNTIYF
CDR3nt: TGCGCCAGCAGCCAAGAACAGGGAGTCTCTGGAAACACCATATATTTT

j_gene: TRBJ2-1
abundance: -
v_gene: TRBV2
d_gene: TRBD1
CDR3aa: CASSRQGTAYNEQFF
CDR3nt: TGTGCCAGCAGTAGACAGGGGACTGCCTACAATGAGCAGTTCTTC

j_gene: TRBJ1-4
abundance: -
v_gene: TRBV21-1
d_gene: -
CDR3aa: CASGREAKNEKLFF
CDR3nt: TGTGCCAGCGGCCGGGAGGCGAAGAATGAAAAACTGTTTTTT

j_gene: TRBJ2-5
abundance: -
v_gene: TRBV24-1
d_gene: -
CDR3aa: CATSDARRGRETQYF
CDR3nt: TGTGCCACCAGTGATGCCCGTCGGGGAAGAGAGACCCAGTACTTC

j_gene: TRBJ2-1
abundance: -
v_gene: TRBV5-1
d_gene: TRBD2
CDR3aa: CASSFRVGLAGGPFREQFF
CDR3nt: TGCGCCAGCAGCTTTCGTGTGGGACTAGCGGGAGGGCCATTCAGGGAGCAGTTCTTC

j_gene: TRBJ2-4
abundance: -
v_gene: TRBV14
d_gene: -
CDR3aa: CASSPRTDGIQYF
CDR3nt: TGTGCCAGCAGCCCTAGGACAGACGGCATTCAGTACTTC

j_gene: TRBJ1-2
abundance: -
v_gene: TRBV7-3
d_gene: -
CDR3aa: CASSLGPPRQDTPSNYGYTF
CDR3nt: TGTGCCAGCAGCTTAGGCCCCCCGAGGCAGGACACTCCCTCTAACTATGGCTACACCTTC

j_gene: TRBJ2-1
abundance: -
v_gene: TRBV7-3
d_gene: -
CDR3aa: CASGRQASDPEQFF
CDR3nt: TGTGCCAGCGGTCGGCAGGCCTCTGATCCCGAGCAGTTCTTC

j_gene: TRBJ2-2
abundance: -
v_gene: TRBV4-2
d_gene: TRBD2
CDR3aa: CASSQASFTSENTGELFF
CDR3nt: TGTGCCAGCAGCCAAGCGAGTTTCACTAGCGAGAACACCGGGGAGCTGTTTTTT

j_gene: TRBJ1-6
abundance: once
v_gene: TRBV18
d_gene: -
CDR3aa: CASSPGALIGNSPLHF
CDR3nt: TGTGCCAGCTCACCGGGGGCCCTTATCGGTAATTCACCCCTCCACTTT

j_gene: TRBJ2-1
abundance: -
v_gene: TRBV30
d_gene: -
CDR3aa: CAWSVLSGVYNEQFF
CDR3nt: TGTGCCTGGAGTGTGTTATCGGGGGTTTACAATGAGCAGTTCTTC

j_gene: TRBJ1-3
abundance: -
v_gene: TRBV4-2
d_gene: TRBD1
CDR3aa: CASSQGRGQGDTIYF
CDR3nt: TGTGCCAGCAGCCAAGGTCGCGGACAGGGGGACACCATATATTTT

j_gene: TRBJ1-2
abundance: -
v_gene: TRBV11-2
d_gene: -
CDR3aa: CASSLDRVDGYTF
CDR3nt: TGTGCCAGCAGCTTAGACAGGGTCGATGGCTACACCTTC

j_gene: TRBJ2-5
abundance: -
v_gene: TRBV10-1
d_gene: -
CDR3aa: CASSEIAELSGAQYF
CDR3nt: TGCGCCAGCAGTGAGATAGCCGAACTGTCGGGGGCCCAGTACTTC